Listed here is a single T cell receptor beta chain. Its antigen is as yet unknown. Time point in this sample: late sampling 161 to 241 days after vaccination in three convalescent patients. Stated treatment: approximately nine-day PBMC culture with coronavirus spike peptide pools or control peptides (ViraFEST assay). Fresh medium (containing IL-2) replaced half the medium on days 3 and 7. The CDR3 loop spans 14 amino acids. Germline assignment: CDR1 DFQATT and CDR2 SNEGSKA (reference sequence). After removal of 6 bases from V and 2 bases from J, the junction contained 6 bases not matched to a gene. This entry comes from a study of vaccination and CD4 T cells after COVID-19. Cultured CD4+ T-cell DNA underwent Oncomine TCR Beta short-read sequencing. TCRdb itself ran the PCR reads through MiXCR, one entry per CDR3 protein. There are nearly 25,000 distinct CDR3 sequences in the sample; more than 25% occur only once, and 2.5% to 3.5% lies in the top ten.

Findings and caveats of the study: Vaccine-specific clones in convalescent patients were spike mono-reactive in 304 of 307 cases.

The TCR originated in a human donor who had recovered from COVID-19. This rearrangement joins TRBV20-1 to TRBJ2-7, with 11 nucleotides matching TRBD1. The sample consisted of CD4+ T cells from blood, cultured in vitro, taken about 7 months after SARS-CoV-2 vaccination. CDR3 amino acids: CSAADRGRTYEQYF. CDR3 bases: TGCAGTGCCGCGGACAGGGGGCGGACCTACGAGCAGTACTTC.